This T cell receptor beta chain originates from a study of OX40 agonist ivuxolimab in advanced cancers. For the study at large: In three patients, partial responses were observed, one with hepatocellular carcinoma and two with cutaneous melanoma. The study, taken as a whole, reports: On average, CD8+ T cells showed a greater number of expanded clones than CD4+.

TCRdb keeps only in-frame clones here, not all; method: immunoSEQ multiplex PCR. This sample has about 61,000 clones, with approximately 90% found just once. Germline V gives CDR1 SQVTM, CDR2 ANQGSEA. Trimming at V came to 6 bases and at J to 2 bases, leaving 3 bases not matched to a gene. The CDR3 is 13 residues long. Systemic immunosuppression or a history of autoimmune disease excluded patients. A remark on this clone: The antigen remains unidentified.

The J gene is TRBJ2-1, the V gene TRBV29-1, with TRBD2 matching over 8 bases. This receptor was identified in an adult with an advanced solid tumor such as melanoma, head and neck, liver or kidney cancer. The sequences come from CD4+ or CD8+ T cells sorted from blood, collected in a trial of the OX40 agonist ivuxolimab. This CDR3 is CSVSGSAYNEQFF. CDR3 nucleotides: TGCAGCGTGAGCGGGAGTGCCTACAATGAGCAGTTCTTC.